The 2 T cell receptor beta chains below were found in one sample sequenced in a study of blood T cell repertoires in COVID-19. This table comes from immunoSEQ multiplex PCR, and its TCRdb copy is limited to in-frame clones, with some not included. The sample records around 310,000 clones, 88% being singletons. Material: peripheral blood. The receptor set was obtained from a woman aged 50 to 65 with active or convalescent COVID-19.

This clone was found a few times. J is TRBJ1-3 and V is TRBV27; D not certain. Trimming cost V 0 bases and J 3 bases, with 3 bases left between them. The CDR3 is 13 amino acids. Germline loops: CDR1 MNHEY, CDR2 SMNVEV (reference sequence). The CDR3 nucleotides are TGTGCCAGCAGTTTATCCCTTGGAAACACCATATATTTT. Translation: CASSLSLGNTIYF.

In this sample, this clone turned up a few times. The CDR3 coding sequence is TGTGCCAGCAGTTCCTACAGGGATGGAAACACCATATATTTT. It is translated as CASSSYRDGNTIYF. The J gene is TRBJ1-3, the V gene TRBV11-2, with D tentatively TRBD1 (6 bases). The CDR3 extends over 14 amino acids. Trimming shortened V by 6 bases and J by 3 bases, and 12 bases separated the two germline ends. Germline CDR1 and CDR2: SGHAT and FQNNGV.